The clone carrying this T cell receptor beta chain was counted a single time. Its antigen is unidentified. The sample has other DNA sequences that encode this CDR3 too. These data originate in a study of shared clonotypes between healthy human individuals. The CDR3 totals 14 residues. V gave up 0 bases and J gave up 2 bases, with 9 bases separating them. Germline V lookup: CDR1 SGDLS, CDR2 YYNGEE. Sequencing was performed with immunoSEQ multiplex PCR; in TCRdb, only in-frame clones are kept and a portion is missing. The sample gives 2 million to 3 million clones, roughly 93% of which show up once; 0.36% is in the top ten. Study-wide findings and caveats: Owing to a small donor count, the genetic and exposure-history diversity represented was limited.

Material: naive CD4+ T cells from PBMCs. Subset specified: CD45RA+ positively selected. The V call is TRBV9, the J call TRBJ2-7; D unclear. This clonotype was obtained from a man between 18 and 29 years old in good health. Some clones in this sample may be carry-over from other donors' samples. CDR3 DNA sequence: TGTGCCAGCAGCGTAGCTGGGCAAACCTACGAGCAGTACTTC. Its protein product is CASSVAGQTYEQYF.